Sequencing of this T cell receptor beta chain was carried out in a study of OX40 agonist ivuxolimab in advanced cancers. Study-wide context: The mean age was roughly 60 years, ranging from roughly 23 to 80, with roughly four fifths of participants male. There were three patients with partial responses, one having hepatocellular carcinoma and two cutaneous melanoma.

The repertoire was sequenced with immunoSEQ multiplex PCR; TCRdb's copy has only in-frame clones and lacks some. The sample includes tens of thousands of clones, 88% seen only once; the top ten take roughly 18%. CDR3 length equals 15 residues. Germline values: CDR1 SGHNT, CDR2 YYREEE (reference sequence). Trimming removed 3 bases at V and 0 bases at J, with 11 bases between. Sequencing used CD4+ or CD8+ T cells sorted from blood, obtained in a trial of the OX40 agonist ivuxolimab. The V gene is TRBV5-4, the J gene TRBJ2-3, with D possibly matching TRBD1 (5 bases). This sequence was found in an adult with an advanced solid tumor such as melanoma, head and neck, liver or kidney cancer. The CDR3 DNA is TGTGCCAGCAGCTCGGCACAGGAGAGCACAGATACGCAGTATTTT. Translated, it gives CASSSAQESTDTQYF.